This TCR beta chain was documented in a study of T cells after yellow fever vaccination. General study findings and limits: The study found a weaker secondary response that peaked faster, day 5 versus 15.

One entry per CDR3 protein, called by TCRdb with MiXCR from the 5' RACE reads. The data show 110,000 to 150,000 distinct CDR3 sequences, under 8% seen once. In this sample, this clonotype turned up many times. Antigen specificity is unknown. The length of the CDR3 is 14 residues. V lost 4 bases, J lost 7 bases, and 13 bases lay in between. Germline CDR1 reads KGHDR; CDR2 reads SFDVKD. The chain combines TRBV24-1 with TRBJ1-5; possibly TRBD1 for D (5 bases). The sequence was obtained from a man aged 25 to 40 who received the YFV17D yellow fever vaccine. The material was CD4+ T cells sorted from PBMCs, obtained 10 days after the yellow fever booster vaccination. The CDR3 DNA follows: TGTGCCACCAGTGAGGGACCCCGGAGCCAGCCCCAGCATTTT. Amino acid sequence: CATSEGPRSQPQHF.